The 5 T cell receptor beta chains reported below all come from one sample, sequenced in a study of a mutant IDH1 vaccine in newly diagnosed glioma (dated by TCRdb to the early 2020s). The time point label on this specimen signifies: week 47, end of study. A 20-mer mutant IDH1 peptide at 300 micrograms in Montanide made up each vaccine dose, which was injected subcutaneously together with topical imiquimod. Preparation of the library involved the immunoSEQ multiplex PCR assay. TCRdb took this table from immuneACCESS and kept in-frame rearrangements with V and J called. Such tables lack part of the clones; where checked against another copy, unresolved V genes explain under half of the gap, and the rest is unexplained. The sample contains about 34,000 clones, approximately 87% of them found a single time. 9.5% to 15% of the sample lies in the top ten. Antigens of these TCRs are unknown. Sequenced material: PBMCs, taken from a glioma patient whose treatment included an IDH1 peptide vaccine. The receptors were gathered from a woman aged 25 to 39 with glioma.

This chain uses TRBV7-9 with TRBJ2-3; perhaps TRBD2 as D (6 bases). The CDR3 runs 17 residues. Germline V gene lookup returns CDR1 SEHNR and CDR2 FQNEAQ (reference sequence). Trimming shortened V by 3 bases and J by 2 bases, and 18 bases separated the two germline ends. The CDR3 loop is CASSFHPLAENTDTQYF. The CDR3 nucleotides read TGTGCCAGCAGCTTCCACCCCTTAGCGGAGAACACAGATACGCAGTATTTT.

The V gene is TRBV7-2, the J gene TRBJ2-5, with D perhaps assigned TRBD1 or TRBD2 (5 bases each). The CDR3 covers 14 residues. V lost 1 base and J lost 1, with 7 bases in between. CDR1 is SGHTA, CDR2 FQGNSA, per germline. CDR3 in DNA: TGTGCCAGCAGCTTAGGAGGGGTCCAAGAGACCCAGTACTTC. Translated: CASSLGGVQETQYF. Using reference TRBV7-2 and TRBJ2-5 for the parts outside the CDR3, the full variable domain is GAGVSQSPSNKVTEKGKDVELRCDPISGHTALYWYRQSLGQGLEFLIYFQGNSAPDKSGLPSDRFSAERTGGSVSTLTIQRTQQEDSAVYLCASSLGGVQETQYFGPGTRLLVL.

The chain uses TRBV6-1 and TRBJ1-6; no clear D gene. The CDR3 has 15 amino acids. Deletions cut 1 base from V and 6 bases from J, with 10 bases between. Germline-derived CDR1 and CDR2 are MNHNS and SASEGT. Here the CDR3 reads CASSEGGRRNSPLHF. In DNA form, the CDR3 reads TGTGCCAGCAGTGAAGGTGGCAGGCGTAATTCACCCCTCCACTTT.

DNA for the CDR3: TGTGCCAGCAGCTTGGCCCGGGGAGTGCAAGCTTCACCCCTCCACTTT. Translating gives CASSLARGVQASPLHF. This sequence joins TRBV5-6 and TRBJ1-6; D is unresolved. Trimming took off 0 bases at V and 9 bases at J, with 16 bases between the two ends. CDR3 length: 16 amino acids. Looked up from germline, CDR1 is SGHDT and CDR2 is YYEEEE.

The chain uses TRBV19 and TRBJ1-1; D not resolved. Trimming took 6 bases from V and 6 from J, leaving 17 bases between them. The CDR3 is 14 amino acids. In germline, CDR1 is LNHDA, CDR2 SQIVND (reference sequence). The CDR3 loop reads CASSTRASGSEAFF. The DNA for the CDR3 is TGTGCCAGTAGCACTCGGGCCTCGGGCTCTGAAGCTTTCTTT.